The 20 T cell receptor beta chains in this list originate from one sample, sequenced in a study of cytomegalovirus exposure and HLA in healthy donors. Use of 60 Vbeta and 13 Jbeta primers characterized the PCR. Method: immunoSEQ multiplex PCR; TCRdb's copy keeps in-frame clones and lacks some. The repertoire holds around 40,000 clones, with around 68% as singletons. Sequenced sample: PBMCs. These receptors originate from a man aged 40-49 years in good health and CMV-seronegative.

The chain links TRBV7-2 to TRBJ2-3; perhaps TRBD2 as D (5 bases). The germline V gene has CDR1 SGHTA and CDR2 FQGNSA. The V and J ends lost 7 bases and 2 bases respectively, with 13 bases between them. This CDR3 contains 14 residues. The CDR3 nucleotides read TGTGCCAGCAAGCGGACGTATACCACAGATACGCAGTATTTT. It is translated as CASKRTYTTDTQYF.

CDR3 sequence reads: CASSELVAGYNSPLHF. CDR3 DNA sequence: TGTGCCAGCAGTGAATTGGTGGCAGGTTATAATTCACCCCTCCACTTT. The chain has TRBV6-1 and TRBJ1-6; no clear D. The CDR3 length is 16 residues. From germline, CDR1 is MNHNS and CDR2 SASEGT. V lost 2 bases and J lost 4, with 12 bases in between.

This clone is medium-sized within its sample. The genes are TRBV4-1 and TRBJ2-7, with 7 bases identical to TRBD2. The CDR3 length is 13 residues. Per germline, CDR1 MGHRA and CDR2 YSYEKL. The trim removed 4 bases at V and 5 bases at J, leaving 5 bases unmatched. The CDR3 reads CASSPGGADEQYF. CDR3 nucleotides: TGCGCCAGCAGCCCGGGGGGAGCGGACGAGCAGTACTTC.

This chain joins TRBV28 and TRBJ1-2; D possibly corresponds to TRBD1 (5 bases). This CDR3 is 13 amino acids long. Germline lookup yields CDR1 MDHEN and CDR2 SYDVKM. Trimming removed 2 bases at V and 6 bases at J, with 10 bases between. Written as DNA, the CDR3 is TGTGCCAGCAGTTTACGCGGGACGGATGGCTACACCTTC. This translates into CASSLRGTDGYTF.

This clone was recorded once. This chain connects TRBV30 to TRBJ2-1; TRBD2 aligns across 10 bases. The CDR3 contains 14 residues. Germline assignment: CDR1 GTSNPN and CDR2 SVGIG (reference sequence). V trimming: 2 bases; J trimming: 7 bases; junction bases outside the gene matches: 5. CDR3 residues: CAWSQSGGGNEQFF. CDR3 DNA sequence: TGTGCCTGGAGTCAAAGCGGGGGGGGTAATGAGCAGTTCTTC.

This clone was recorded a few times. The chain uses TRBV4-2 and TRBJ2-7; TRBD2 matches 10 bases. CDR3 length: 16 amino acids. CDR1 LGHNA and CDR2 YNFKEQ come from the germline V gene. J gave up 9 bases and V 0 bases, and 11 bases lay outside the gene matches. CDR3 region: CASSQDLAGASSRQYF. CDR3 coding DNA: TGTGCCAGCAGCCAAGATCTAGCGGGGGCTTCTAGTAGGCAGTACTTC.

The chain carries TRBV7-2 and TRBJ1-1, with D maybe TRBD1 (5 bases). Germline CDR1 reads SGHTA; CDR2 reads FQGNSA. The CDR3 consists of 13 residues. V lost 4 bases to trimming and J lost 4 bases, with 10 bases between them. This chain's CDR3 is CASSSQGGTEAFF. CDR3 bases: TGTGCCAGCAGCTCCCAGGGTGGCACTGAAGCTTTCTTT.

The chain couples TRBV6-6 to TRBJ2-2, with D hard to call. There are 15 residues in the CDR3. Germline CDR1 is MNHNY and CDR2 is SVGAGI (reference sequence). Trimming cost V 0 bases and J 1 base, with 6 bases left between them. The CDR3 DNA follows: TGTGCCAGCAGTTACTCGCCAGGGAACACCGGGGAGCTGTTTTTT. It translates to CASSYSPGNTGELFF.

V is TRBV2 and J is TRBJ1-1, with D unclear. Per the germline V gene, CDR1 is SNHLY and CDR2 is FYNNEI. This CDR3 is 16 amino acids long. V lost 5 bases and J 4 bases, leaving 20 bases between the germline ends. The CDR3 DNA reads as TGTGCCAGCAGTCCCCTTCTCGTGGGCGTTAGCACTGAAGCTTTCTTT. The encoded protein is CASSPLLVGVSTEAFF.

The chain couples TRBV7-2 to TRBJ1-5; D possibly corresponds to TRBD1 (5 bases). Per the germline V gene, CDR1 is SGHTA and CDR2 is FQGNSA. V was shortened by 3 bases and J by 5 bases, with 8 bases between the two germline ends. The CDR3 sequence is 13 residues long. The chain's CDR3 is CASSFDRDQPQHF. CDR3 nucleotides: TGTGCCAGCAGCTTCGACAGAGATCAGCCCCAGCATTTT.

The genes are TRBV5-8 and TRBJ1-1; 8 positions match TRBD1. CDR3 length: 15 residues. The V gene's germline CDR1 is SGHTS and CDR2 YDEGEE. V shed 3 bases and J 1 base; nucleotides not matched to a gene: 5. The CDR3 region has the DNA TGTGCCAGCAGCTCAGGGGACAGGCGGAACACTGAAGCTTTCTTT. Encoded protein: CASSSGDRRNTEAFF.

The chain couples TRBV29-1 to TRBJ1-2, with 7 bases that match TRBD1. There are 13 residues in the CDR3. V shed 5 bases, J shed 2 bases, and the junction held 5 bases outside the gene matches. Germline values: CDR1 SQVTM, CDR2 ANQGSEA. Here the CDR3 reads CSVSAGQNYGYTF. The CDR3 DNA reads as TGCAGCGTTAGCGCGGGACAGAACTATGGCTACACCTTC.

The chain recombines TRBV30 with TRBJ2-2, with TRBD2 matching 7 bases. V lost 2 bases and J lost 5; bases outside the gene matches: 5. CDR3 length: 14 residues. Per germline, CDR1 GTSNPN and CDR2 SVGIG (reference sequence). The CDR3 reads CAWSPTAGTGELFF. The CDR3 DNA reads TGTGCCTGGAGTCCCACAGCGGGGACCGGGGAGCTGTTTTTT.

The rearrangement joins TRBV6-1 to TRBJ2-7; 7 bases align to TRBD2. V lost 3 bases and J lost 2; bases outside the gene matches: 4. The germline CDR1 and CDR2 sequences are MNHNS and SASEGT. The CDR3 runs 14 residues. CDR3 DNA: TGTGCCAGCAGTGACAGCGGGGAACCCTACGAGCAGTACTTC. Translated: CASSDSGEPYEQYF.

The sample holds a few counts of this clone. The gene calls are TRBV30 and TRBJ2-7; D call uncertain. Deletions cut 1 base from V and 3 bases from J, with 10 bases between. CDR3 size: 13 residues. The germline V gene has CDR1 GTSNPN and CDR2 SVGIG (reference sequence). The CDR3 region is CAWSENRDYEQYF. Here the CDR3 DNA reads TGTGCCTGGAGTGAAAACAGAGACTACGAGCAGTACTTC.

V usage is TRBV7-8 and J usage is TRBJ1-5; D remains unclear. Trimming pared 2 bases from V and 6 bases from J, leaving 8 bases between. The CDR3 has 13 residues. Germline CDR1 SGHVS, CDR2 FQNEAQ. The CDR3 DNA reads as TGTGCCAGCAGCTTAACGGGTGGTCAGCCCCAGCATTTT. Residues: CASSLTGGQPQHF.

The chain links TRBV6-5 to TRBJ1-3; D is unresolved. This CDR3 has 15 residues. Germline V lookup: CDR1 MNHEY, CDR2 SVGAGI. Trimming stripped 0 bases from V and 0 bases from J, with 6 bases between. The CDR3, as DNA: TGTGCCAGCAGTTACTCCGGGGACTCTGGAAACACCATATATTTT. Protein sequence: CASSYSGDSGNTIYF.

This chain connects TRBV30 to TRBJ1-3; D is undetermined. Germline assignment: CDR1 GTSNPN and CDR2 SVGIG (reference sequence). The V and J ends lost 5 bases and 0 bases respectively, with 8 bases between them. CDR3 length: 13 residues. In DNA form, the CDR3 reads TGTGCCTGGGATCAGTACTCTGGAAACACCATATATTTT. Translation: CAWDQYSGNTIYF. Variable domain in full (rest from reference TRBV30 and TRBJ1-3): SQTIHQWPATLVQPVGSPLSLECTVEGTSNPNLYWYRQAAGRGLQLLFYSVGIGQISSEVPQNLSASRPQDRQFILSSKKLLLSDSGFYLCAWDQYSGNTIYFGEGSWLTVV.

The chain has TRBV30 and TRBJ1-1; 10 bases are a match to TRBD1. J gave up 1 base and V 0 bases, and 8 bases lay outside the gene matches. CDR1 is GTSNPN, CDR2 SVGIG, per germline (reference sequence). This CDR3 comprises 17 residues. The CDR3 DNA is TGTGCCTGGAGTGTACTTCGGCGGACAGGGGGGAACACTGAAGCTTTCTTT. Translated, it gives CAWSVLRRTGGNTEAFF.

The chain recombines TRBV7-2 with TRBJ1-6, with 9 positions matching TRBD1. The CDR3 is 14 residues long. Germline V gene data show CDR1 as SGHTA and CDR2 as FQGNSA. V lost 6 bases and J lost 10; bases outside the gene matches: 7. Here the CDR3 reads CASRSGTGRSPLHF. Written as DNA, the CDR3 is TGTGCCAGCAGGTCCGGGACAGGGAGATCACCCCTCCACTTT.